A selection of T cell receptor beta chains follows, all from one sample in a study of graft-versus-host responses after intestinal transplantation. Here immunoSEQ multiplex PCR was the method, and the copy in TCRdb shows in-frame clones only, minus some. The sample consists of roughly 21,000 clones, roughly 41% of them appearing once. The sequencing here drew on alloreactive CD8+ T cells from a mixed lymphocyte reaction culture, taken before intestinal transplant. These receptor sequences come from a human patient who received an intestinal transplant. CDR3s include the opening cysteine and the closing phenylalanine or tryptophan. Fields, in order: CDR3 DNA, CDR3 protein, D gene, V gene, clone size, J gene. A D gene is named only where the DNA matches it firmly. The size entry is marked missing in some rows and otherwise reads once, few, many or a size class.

CDR3nt: TGTGCCAGCAGGGAAACAGGGGGAGGTTATGAAAAACTGTTTTTT
CDR3aa: CASRETGGGYEKLFF
d_gene: TRBD1
v_gene: TRBV6-6
abundance: NA
j_gene: TRBJ1-4

CDR3nt: TGTGCCAGCAGCCAGGGGGGGGAGGCCCTCCAAGAGACCCAGTACTTC
CDR3aa: CASSQGGEALQETQYF
d_gene: NA
v_gene: TRBV25-1
abundance: NA
j_gene: TRBJ2-5

CDR3nt: TGTGCCAGTAACCTCGCAGAGGGCAACACTGAAGCTTTCTTT
CDR3aa: CASNLAEGNTEAFF
d_gene: NA
v_gene: TRBV19
abundance: once
j_gene: TRBJ1-1

CDR3nt: TGTGCCCAGGGGACAGGGCACTCCTACGAGCAGTACTTC
CDR3aa: CAQGTGHSYEQYF
d_gene: TRBD1
v_gene: TRBV30
abundance: NA
j_gene: TRBJ2-7

CDR3nt: TGTGCCAGCAGAGCTCCGAACAGGGCTTTTAATGGCTACGAGCAGTACTTC
CDR3aa: CASRAPNRAFNGYEQYF
d_gene: NA
v_gene: TRBV28
abundance: medium-sized
j_gene: TRBJ2-7

CDR3nt: TGTGCCAGCAGCTTTGCCGTCAATCAGCCCCAGCATTTT
CDR3aa: CASSFAVNQPQHF
d_gene: NA
v_gene: TRBV7-9
abundance: few
j_gene: TRBJ1-5

CDR3nt: TGCGCCAGCAGCTTGTGGTCCGGAGGGGGCTACGAGCAGTACTTC
CDR3aa: CASSLWSGGGYEQYF
d_gene: NA
v_gene: TRBV5-1
abundance: medium-sized
j_gene: TRBJ2-7

CDR3nt: TGCGCCAGCAGCTTGGCCTCAGGGGGCACTGAAGCTTTCTTT
CDR3aa: CASSLASGGTEAFF
d_gene: TRBD1
v_gene: TRBV5-1
abundance: NA
j_gene: TRBJ1-1

CDR3nt: TGTGCCAGCAGTTCCTGGGGGGAGGGCACCGGGGAGCTGTTTTTT
CDR3aa: CASSSWGEGTGELFF
d_gene: TRBD2
v_gene: TRBV6-5
abundance: few
j_gene: TRBJ2-2

CDR3nt: TGTGCCAGCAGTTCCGGGACAGGAGACCCGGCGGGCTACACCTTC
CDR3aa: CASSSGTGDPAGYTF
d_gene: TRBD1
v_gene: TRBV6-5
abundance: NA
j_gene: TRBJ1-2

CDR3nt: TGTGCCAGCAGCCTGGGGACTAGCGGAGACAATGAGCAGTTCTTC
CDR3aa: CASSLGTSGDNEQFF
d_gene: TRBD2
v_gene: TRBV7-9
abundance: few
j_gene: TRBJ2-1

CDR3nt: TGTGCCAGCAGTGGTTTTGGGATAACCGGGGAGCTGTTTTTT
CDR3aa: CASSGFGITGELFF
d_gene: NA
v_gene: TRBV25-1
abundance: few
j_gene: TRBJ2-2

CDR3nt: TGTGCCAGCATTTCCGGGACAGGGGACTACGAGCAGTACTTC
CDR3aa: CASISGTGDYEQYF
d_gene: TRBD1
v_gene: TRBV6-1
abundance: NA
j_gene: TRBJ2-7

CDR3nt: TGTGCCAGCAGATTACGGACGAGCTCTGGAAACACCATATATTTT
CDR3aa: CASRLRTSSGNTIYF
d_gene: NA
v_gene: TRBV6-6
abundance: NA
j_gene: TRBJ1-3

CDR3nt: TGTGCCAGCAGCTTGGTGCAGGGTTTCGGGGGCTACACCTTC
CDR3aa: CASSLVQGFGGYTF
d_gene: NA
v_gene: TRBV5-4
abundance: NA
j_gene: TRBJ1-2

CDR3nt: TGTGCCAGCAGTGTGCTAGCGGGCATCCCCTACGAGCAGTACTTC
CDR3aa: CASSVLAGIPYEQYF
d_gene: TRBD2
v_gene: TRBV25-1
abundance: few
j_gene: TRBJ2-7

CDR3nt: TGCAGTGCTCGCCTCAATACCCTGGAGTATTTT
CDR3aa: CSARLNTLEYF
d_gene: NA
v_gene: TRBV20-1
abundance: NA
j_gene: TRBJ2-3

CDR3nt: TGTGCCAGCAGTGGAGAGTACCAAGAGACCCAGTACTTC
CDR3aa: CASSGEYQETQYF
d_gene: NA
v_gene: TRBV6-1
abundance: NA
j_gene: TRBJ2-5

CDR3nt: TGTGCCAGCAGCTTCGCGGGGGCGCCTAATGAAAAACTGTTTTTT
CDR3aa: CASSFAGAPNEKLFF
d_gene: NA
v_gene: TRBV5-6
abundance: NA
j_gene: TRBJ1-4

CDR3nt: TGCGCCAGCGGTGAGTCGGGGATCTATCAGCCCCAGCATTTT
CDR3aa: CASGESGIYQPQHF
d_gene: NA
v_gene: TRBV10-2
abundance: NA
j_gene: TRBJ1-5

CDR3nt: TGTGCCAGCAGTTTTGGACAGGGAGGGACCCAGTACTTC
CDR3aa: CASSFGQGGTQYF
d_gene: TRBD1
v_gene: TRBV6-6
abundance: NA
j_gene: TRBJ2-5

CDR3nt: TGCGCCAGCAGCCAGGGGCTAGCCCGGTACTTC
CDR3aa: CASSQGLARYF
d_gene: NA
v_gene: TRBV4-1
abundance: NA
j_gene: TRBJ2-7

CDR3nt: TGCGCCAGCAGTGAATCCGGGGCCAACGTCCTGACTTTC
CDR3aa: CASSESGANVLTF
d_gene: NA
v_gene: TRBV10-1
abundance: NA
j_gene: TRBJ2-6

CDR3nt: TGCGCCAGCAGCCATACCCCGGGACAGGCCTACGAGCAGTACTTC
CDR3aa: CASSHTPGQAYEQYF
d_gene: TRBD1
v_gene: TRBV4-1
abundance: NA
j_gene: TRBJ2-7

CDR3nt: TGCGCCAGCAGCTTACGGGGGAGAGGCACAGATACGCAGTATTTT
CDR3aa: CASSLRGRGTDTQYF
d_gene: NA
v_gene: TRBV5-1
abundance: NA
j_gene: TRBJ2-3

CDR3nt: TGTGCCAGCAGTTTAGTAACAGGGAGGTCGGGCTACACCTTC
CDR3aa: CASSLVTGRSGYTF
d_gene: NA
v_gene: TRBV6-6
abundance: NA
j_gene: TRBJ1-2

CDR3nt: TGTGCCAGCAGTTACTCGTGGCAGGTGAGGCCCTACGAGCAGTACTTC
CDR3aa: CASSYSWQVRPYEQYF
d_gene: NA
v_gene: TRBV6-5
abundance: NA
j_gene: TRBJ2-7

CDR3nt: TGTGCCAGCAGTTACCTCCTAAGTGGTGAAGCTTTCTTT
CDR3aa: CASSYLLSGEAFF
d_gene: NA
v_gene: TRBV6-5
abundance: NA
j_gene: TRBJ1-1

CDR3nt: TGTGCCAGCAGCTTAGGACAGGGTCTTCACAATGAGCAGTTCTTC
CDR3aa: CASSLGQGLHNEQFF
d_gene: TRBD1
v_gene: TRBV7-6
abundance: NA
j_gene: TRBJ2-1

CDR3nt: TGTGCCAGCAGTTTAATCCTTGGGCCCCGAGGGACTGAAGCTTTCTTT
CDR3aa: CASSLILGPRGTEAFF
d_gene: NA
v_gene: TRBV28
abundance: NA
j_gene: TRBJ1-1

CDR3nt: TGTGCCAGCAGGCTGACTAGCGGGAAGTATACCATTCAGTACTTC
CDR3aa: CASRLTSGKYTIQYF
d_gene: TRBD2
v_gene: TRBV27
abundance: few
j_gene: TRBJ2-4

CDR3nt: TGTGCCAGCAGTGTTAGAGGACCCTTGGCCAATGAGCAGTTCTTC
CDR3aa: CASSVRGPLANEQFF
d_gene: NA
v_gene: TRBV9
abundance: NA
j_gene: TRBJ2-1

CDR3nt: TGCAGCGTTGAAGAAGGAGCGGAGACCCAGTACTTC
CDR3aa: CSVEEGAETQYF
d_gene: NA
v_gene: TRBV29-1
abundance: NA
j_gene: TRBJ2-5

CDR3nt: TGTGCCAGCAGTTTCGGGGTAGCGGGAGCCAATGAGCAGTTCTTC
CDR3aa: CASSFGVAGANEQFF
d_gene: TRBD2
v_gene: TRBV6-5
abundance: few
j_gene: TRBJ2-1

CDR3nt: TGTGCCAGCAGCTTAGTTGGGACACCTATGTCCCAAGAGACCCAGTACTTC
CDR3aa: CASSLVGTPMSQETQYF
d_gene: NA
v_gene: TRBV11-2
abundance: NA
j_gene: TRBJ2-5

CDR3nt: TGTGCCACCAGCACAGGACACTCCTCTGGAAACACCATATATTTT
CDR3aa: CATSTGHSSGNTIYF
d_gene: NA
v_gene: TRBV15
abundance: NA
j_gene: TRBJ1-3

CDR3nt: TGCGCCAGCAGCCAATACCCCGAGACAGAGAACACTGAAGCTTTCTTT
CDR3aa: CASSQYPETENTEAFF
d_gene: NA
v_gene: TRBV4-1
abundance: NA
j_gene: TRBJ1-1

CDR3nt: TGTGCCAGCAGTGAAGACCCAGGGGGGACCCAGCATTTT
CDR3aa: CASSEDPGGTQHF
d_gene: TRBD1
v_gene: TRBV2
abundance: NA
j_gene: TRBJ1-5

CDR3nt: TGTGCCAGCATTTGGGGCGGCACCGGGGAGCTGTTTTTT
CDR3aa: CASIWGGTGELFF
d_gene: NA
v_gene: TRBV2
abundance: few
j_gene: TRBJ2-2

CDR3nt: TGTGCCAGCAGCTTGGGCTTATCCTTTGAAGCTTTCTTT
CDR3aa: CASSLGLSFEAFF
d_gene: NA
v_gene: TRBV5-4
abundance: NA
j_gene: TRBJ1-1

CDR3nt: TGTGCCAGCACCCGGGTCATCCAAGAGACCCAGTACTTC
CDR3aa: CASTRVIQETQYF
d_gene: NA
v_gene: TRBV5-5
abundance: NA
j_gene: TRBJ2-5

CDR3nt: TGTGCCAGCAGCAATGACGGAGTGGGAGGCTACACCTTC
CDR3aa: CASSNDGVGGYTF
d_gene: NA
v_gene: TRBV11-1
abundance: few
j_gene: TRBJ1-2

CDR3nt: TGTGCCAGCAGTCTCTCATGGAGGGACACAGATACGCAGTATTTT
CDR3aa: CASSLSWRDTDTQYF
d_gene: NA
v_gene: TRBV27
abundance: NA
j_gene: TRBJ2-3

CDR3nt: TGTGCCAGCAGTGAATTTCGCCCTAGCGGGAGGTTCGACACCGGGGAGCTGTTTTTT
CDR3aa: CASSEFRPSGRFDTGELFF
d_gene: TRBD2
v_gene: TRBV2
abundance: NA
j_gene: TRBJ2-2

CDR3nt: TGTGCCAGCAGCCTGGGACTAGCGGCACAAGAGACCCAGTACTTC
CDR3aa: CASSLGLAAQETQYF
d_gene: TRBD2
v_gene: TRBV11-2
abundance: once
j_gene: TRBJ2-5

CDR3nt: TGTGCCACCAGCAGAGATCTTGGGGGGGGCTACACCTTC
CDR3aa: CATSRDLGGGYTF
d_gene: NA
v_gene: TRBV15
abundance: NA
j_gene: TRBJ1-2

CDR3nt: TGTGCCAGCAGCTCAGGGGCAAGGTATGAAAAACTGTTTTTT
CDR3aa: CASSSGARYEKLFF
d_gene: NA
v_gene: TRBV9
abundance: few
j_gene: TRBJ1-4

CDR3nt: TGTGCCATCAGTGTAGTTCAGGCGACAGGGTGGGATGAGCAGTTCTTC
CDR3aa: CAISVVQATGWDEQFF
d_gene: TRBD1
v_gene: TRBV10-3
abundance: once
j_gene: TRBJ2-1

CDR3nt: TGCGCCAGCAGCCAAGATATCCAGCGGGGTACCTACGAGCAGTACTTC
CDR3aa: CASSQDIQRGTYEQYF
d_gene: TRBD2
v_gene: TRBV4-1
abundance: few
j_gene: TRBJ2-7

CDR3nt: TGTGCCAGCAGCCATTCTCCCCGGGGCTACGAGCAGTACTTC
CDR3aa: CASSHSPRGYEQYF
d_gene: NA
v_gene: TRBV6-1
abundance: NA
j_gene: TRBJ2-7

CDR3nt: TGTGCCAGCAGTTTCGCGGGAGTAACGGGTACGCAGTATTTT
CDR3aa: CASSFAGVTGTQYF
d_gene: TRBD2
v_gene: TRBV28
abundance: few
j_gene: TRBJ2-3

CDR3nt: TGCAGCGTTGTGCCCGGCCCTAATGAAAAACTGTTTTTT
CDR3aa: CSVVPGPNEKLFF
d_gene: NA
v_gene: TRBV29-1
abundance: few
j_gene: TRBJ1-4